Reported below is one TCR beta chain. Profiling relied on immunoSEQ multiplex PCR, and the TCRdb table lists in-frame clones only, not all of them. The table records under 150,000 clones, 80% to 90% of them present only once. The data stem from a study of blood T cell repertoires in COVID-19. Looking at the study overall: The United States, Italy and Spain supplied acute and convalescent COVID-19 samples. T cells, B-cell-depleted T cells, or PBMCs provided the cDNA or gDNA that served as material.

Germline V gene sequence: CDR1 MDHEN, CDR2 SYDVKM. Trimming took off 7 bases at V and 0 bases at J, with 9 bases between the two ends. This CDR3 has 13 amino acids. Seattle participants joined during active infection and were tracked over time. The sequence was obtained from a woman aged 55-70 years with COVID-19, enrolled during active disease. Sequencing was carried out using peripheral blood. The V and J genes are TRBV28 and TRBJ1-1, with D hard to call. DNA for the CDR3: TGTGCCAGCAACCCACTAATGAACACTGAAGCTTTCTTT. This encodes CASNPLMNTEAFF.